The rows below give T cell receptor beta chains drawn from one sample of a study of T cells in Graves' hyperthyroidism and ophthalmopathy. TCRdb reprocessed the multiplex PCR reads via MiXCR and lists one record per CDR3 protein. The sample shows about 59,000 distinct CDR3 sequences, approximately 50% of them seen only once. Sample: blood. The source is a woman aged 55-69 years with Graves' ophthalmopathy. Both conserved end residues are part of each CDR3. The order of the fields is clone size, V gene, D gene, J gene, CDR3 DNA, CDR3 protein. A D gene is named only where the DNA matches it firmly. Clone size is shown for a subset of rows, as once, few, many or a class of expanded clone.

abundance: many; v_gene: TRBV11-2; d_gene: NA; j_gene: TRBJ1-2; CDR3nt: TGTGCCAGCAGCTTAGATGCCGGGGGCACTGGCTACACCTTC; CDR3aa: CASSLDAGGTGYTF
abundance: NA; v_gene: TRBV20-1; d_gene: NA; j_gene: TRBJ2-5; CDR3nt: TGCAGTGCTAGAGATCTCGGGGAGACCCAGTACTTC; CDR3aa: CSARDLGETQYF
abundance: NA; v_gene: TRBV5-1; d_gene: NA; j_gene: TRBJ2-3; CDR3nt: TGCGCCAGCAGCTTGGCTACGGGAACGTCAGATACGCAGTATTTT; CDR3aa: CASSLATGTSDTQYF
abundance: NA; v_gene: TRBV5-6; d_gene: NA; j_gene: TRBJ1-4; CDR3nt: TGTGCCAGCAGCCTTGATCTTAGAGAGGGACTGTTTTTT; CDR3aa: CASSLDLREGLFF
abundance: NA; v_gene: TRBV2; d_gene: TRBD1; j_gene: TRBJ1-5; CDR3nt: TGTGCCAGCAAAAGGACAGGGTTGCACGAGCATTTT; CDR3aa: CASKRTGLHEHF
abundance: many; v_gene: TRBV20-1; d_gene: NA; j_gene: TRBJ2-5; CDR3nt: TGCAGTGCTAGAGATTGGGCGGGTCAAGAGACCCAGTACTTC; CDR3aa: CSARDWAGQETQYF
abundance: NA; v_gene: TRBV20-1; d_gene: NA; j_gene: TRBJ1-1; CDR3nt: TGCAGTGCTAGAGATCGAGCAGGGGCACTTGAAGCTTTCTTT; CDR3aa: CSARDRAGALEAFF
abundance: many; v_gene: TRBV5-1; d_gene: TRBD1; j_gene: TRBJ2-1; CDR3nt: TGCGCCAGCATTAAGGGACAGAACTACAATGAGCAGTTCTTC; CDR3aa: CASIKGQNYNEQFF
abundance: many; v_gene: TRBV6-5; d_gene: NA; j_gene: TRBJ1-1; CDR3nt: TGTGCCAGCAGTGGCGGCACTGAAGCTTTCTTT; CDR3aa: CASSGGTEAFF
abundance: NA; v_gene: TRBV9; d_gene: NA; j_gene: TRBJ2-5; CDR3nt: TGTGCCAGCAGCGCCGGCTTGGGAGAGACCCAGTACTTC; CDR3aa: CASSAGLGETQYF
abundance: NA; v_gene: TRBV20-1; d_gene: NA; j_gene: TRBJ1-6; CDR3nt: TGCAGTGCTAGTATCGGGGATCGTAATTCACCCCTCCACTTT; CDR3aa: CSASIGDRNSPLHF
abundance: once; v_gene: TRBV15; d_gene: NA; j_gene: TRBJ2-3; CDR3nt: TGTGCCACCAGCCCCTATGTGGGGGGCACAGATACGCAGTACTTT; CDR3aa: CATSPYVGGTDTQYF
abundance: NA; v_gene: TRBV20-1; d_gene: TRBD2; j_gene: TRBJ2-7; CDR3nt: TGCAGTGCTAGAATAGCGGGAGAGCAGTACTTC; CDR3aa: CSARIAGEQYF
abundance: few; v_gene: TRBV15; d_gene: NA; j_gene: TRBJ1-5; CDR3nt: TGTGCCACCAGCAGAGATCGGGCAGGACTTTATCAGCCCCAGCATTTT; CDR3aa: CATSRDRAGLYQPQHF
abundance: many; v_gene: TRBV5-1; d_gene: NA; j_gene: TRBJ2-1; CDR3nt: TGCGCCAGCAGCCCGGGCCCATATTCGGATGAGCAGTTCTTC; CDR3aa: CASSPGPYSDEQFF
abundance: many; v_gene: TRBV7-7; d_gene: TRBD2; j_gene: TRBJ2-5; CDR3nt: TGTGCTAGCAGCTTTACATATGGCGGGAGATTGCCAGAGACCCAGTACTTC; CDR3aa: CASSFTYGGRLPETQYF
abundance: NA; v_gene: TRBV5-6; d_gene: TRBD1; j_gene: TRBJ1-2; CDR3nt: TGTGCCAGCAGCTTGCCCCCGGGACAGCCATATGGCTACACCTTC; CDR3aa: CASSLPPGQPYGYTF
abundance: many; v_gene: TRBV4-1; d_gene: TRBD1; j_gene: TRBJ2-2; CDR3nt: TGCGCCAGCAGCCAGTGGACAGGGGCCGGGGAGCTGTTTTTT; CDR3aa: CASSQWTGAGELFF
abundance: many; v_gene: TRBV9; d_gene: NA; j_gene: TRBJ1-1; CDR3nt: TGTGCCAGCAGCGTAGCCGGAGGAAACACTGAAGCTTTCTTT; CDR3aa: CASSVAGGNTEAFF
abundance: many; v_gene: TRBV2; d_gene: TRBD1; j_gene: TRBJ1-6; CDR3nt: TGTGCCAGCAGAAGACAGGGTAACTCCTATAATTCACCCCTCCACTTT; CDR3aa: CASRRQGNSYNSPLHF
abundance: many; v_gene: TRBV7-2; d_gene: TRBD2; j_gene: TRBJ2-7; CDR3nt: TGTGCCAGCAGTTCTAGCGGGGGGCCCTACGAGCAGTACTTC; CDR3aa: CASSSSGGPYEQYF
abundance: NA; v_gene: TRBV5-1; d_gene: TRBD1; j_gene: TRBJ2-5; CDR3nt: TGCGCCAGCAGCATCACGACAGGGTTGGAGACCCAGTACTTC; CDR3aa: CASSITTGLETQYF
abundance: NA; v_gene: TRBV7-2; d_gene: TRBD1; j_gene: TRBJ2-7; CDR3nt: TGTGCCAGCAGCTTGACTACCGGGACAGGCTACGAGCAGTACTTC; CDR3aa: CASSLTTGTGYEQYF
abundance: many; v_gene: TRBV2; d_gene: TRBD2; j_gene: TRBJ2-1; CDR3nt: TGTGCCAGCAGTGAATTAGGCGGGAGGGCCCCCTACAATGAGCAGTTCTTC; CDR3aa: CASSELGGRAPYNEQFF
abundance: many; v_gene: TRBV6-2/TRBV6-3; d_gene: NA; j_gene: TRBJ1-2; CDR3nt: TGTGCCAGCAGTTACCCCCCTCAAGTGGCTAACTATGGCTACACCTTC; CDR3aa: CASSYPPQVANYGYTF
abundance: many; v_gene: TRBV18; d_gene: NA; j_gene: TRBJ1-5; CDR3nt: TGTGCCAGCTCACAAGGACGCAATCAGCCCCAGCATTTT; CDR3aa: CASSQGRNQPQHF
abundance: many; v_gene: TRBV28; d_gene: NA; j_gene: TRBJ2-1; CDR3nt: TGTGCCAGCACCACAAACGGGGGACAGTGGAGGGCTGAGCAGTTCTTC; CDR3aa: CASTTNGGQWRAEQFF
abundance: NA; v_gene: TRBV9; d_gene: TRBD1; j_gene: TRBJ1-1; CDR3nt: TGTGCCAGCACCATGGGACAGATAAACACTGAAGCTTTCTTT; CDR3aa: CASTMGQINTEAFF
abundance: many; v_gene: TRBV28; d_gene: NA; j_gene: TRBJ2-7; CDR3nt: TGTGCCAGCAGTTTCCCAGGGACGACCCACGAGCAGTACTTC; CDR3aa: CASSFPGTTHEQYF
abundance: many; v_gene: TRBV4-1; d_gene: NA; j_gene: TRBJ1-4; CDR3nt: TGCGCCAGCAGCCAAGATCGGGGGAAGGATGAAAAACTGTTTTTT; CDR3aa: CASSQDRGKDEKLFF
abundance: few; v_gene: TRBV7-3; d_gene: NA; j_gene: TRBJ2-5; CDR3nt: TGTGCCAGCAGTCCTACAGGGGAGGGAGAGACCCAGTACTTC; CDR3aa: CASSPTGEGETQYF
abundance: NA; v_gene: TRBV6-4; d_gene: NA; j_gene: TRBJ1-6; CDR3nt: TGTGCCAGCAGTGAGATAGCCTATAATTCACCCCTCCACTTT; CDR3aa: CASSEIAYNSPLHF
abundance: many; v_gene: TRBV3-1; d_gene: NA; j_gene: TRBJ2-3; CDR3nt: TGTGCCAGCAGCCAAGAAGAACGGAACACAGATACGCAGTATTTT; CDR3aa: CASSQEERNTDTQYF
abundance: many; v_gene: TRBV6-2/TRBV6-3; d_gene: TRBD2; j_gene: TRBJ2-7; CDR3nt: TGTGCCAGCAGTGACCCCGGGACTAGCGCGACCTACGAGCAGTACTTC; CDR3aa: CASSDPGTSATYEQYF
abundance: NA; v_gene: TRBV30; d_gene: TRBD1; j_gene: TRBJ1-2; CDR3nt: TGTGCCAGTATAGGAGGGGGCAACTATGGCTACACCTTC; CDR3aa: CASIGGGNYGYTF
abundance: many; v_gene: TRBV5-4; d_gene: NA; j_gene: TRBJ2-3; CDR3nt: TGTGCCAGCAGCTTGACGGCCCTTAATGGAGATACGCAGTATTTT; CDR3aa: CASSLTALNGDTQYF
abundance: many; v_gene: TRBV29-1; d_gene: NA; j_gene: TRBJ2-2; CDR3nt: TGCAGCGCACTCCGAGACACCGGGGAGCTGTTTTTT; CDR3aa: CSALRDTGELFF
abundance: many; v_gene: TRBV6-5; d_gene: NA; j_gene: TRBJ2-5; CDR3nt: TGTGCCAGCAGTTATTCCGTCCGAAGGGGGGCCCAGTACTTC; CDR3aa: CASSYSVRRGAQYF
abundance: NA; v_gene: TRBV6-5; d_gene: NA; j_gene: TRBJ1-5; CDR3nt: TGTGCCAGCAGCCCTTCTCAGCATAGCAATCAGCCCCAGCATTTT; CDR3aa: CASSPSQHSNQPQHF
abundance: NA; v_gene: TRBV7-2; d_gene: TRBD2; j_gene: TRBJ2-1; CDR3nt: TGTGCCAGCACCTGGACTAGCGGGGGGGTCAATGAGCAGTTCTTC; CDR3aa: CASTWTSGGVNEQFF
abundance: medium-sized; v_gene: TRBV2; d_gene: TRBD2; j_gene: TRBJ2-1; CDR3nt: TGTGCCACCGCCACCCGGACTAGCGATGACAATGAGCAGTTCTTC; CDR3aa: CATATRTSDDNEQFF
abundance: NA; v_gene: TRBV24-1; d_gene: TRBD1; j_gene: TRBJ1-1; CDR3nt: TGTGCCACCAGTGATCCCGGGACAGCAGAAGCTTTCTTT; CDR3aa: CATSDPGTAEAFF
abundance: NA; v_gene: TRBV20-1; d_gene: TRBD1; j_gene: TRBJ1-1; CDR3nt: TGCAGTGCTAGGGACAGGGGGCGCGGAAGCACTGAAGCTTTCTTT; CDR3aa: CSARDRGRGSTEAFF
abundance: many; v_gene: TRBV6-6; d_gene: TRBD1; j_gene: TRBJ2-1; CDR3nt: TGTGCCAGCAGTTGGGGTGGACAGGTATACAATGAGCAGTTCTTC; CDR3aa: CASSWGGQVYNEQFF
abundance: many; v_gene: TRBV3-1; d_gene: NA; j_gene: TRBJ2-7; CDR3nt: TGTGCCAGCAGCCTAGGGTTTAGCGGAAACTACGAGCAGTACTTC; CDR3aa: CASSLGFSGNYEQYF
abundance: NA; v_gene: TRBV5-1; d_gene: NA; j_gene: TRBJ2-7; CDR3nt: TGCGCCAGCAGCTTGGGAGGCAGGGGGGCCACCGGGGAGCTGTACTTC; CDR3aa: CASSLGGRGATGELYF
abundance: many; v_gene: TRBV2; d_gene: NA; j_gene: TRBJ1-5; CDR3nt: TGTGCCAGCAGGGACCTGATGGCCACGGAGAATCAGCCCCAGCATTTT; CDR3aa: CASRDLMATENQPQHF
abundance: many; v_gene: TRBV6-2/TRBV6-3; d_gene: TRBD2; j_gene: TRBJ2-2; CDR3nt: TGTGCCAGCAGCCCCCCAGTTAGCGGGGGCACCGGGGAGCTGTTTTTT; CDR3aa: CASSPPVSGGTGELFF